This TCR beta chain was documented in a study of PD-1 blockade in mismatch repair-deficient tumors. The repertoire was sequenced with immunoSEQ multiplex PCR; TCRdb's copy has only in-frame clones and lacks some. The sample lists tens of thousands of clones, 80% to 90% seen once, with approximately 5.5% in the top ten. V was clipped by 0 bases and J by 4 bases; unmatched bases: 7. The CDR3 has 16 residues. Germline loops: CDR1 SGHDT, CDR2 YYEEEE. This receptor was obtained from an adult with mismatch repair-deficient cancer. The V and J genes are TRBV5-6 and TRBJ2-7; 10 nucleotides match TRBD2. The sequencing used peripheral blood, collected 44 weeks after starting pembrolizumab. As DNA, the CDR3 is TGTGCCAGCAGCTTGGCGTCTAGCGGGAGAGGGTACGAGCAGTACTTC. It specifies CASSLASSGRGYEQYF.